These 2 T cell receptor beta chains originate from one sample sequenced in a study of T-cell reconstitution after alpha-beta-depleted transplantation in children. TCRbeta library preparation incorporated unique molecular identifiers. TCRdb ran MiXCR on the PCR reads and lists one entry per CDR3 protein. Here the sample spans around 380,000 distinct CDR3 sequences, roughly 11% being singletons. The sequences come from PBMCs from the stem cell graft donor, collected from the stem cell graft. The receptors were sampled from a human donor who donated a stem cell graft to a child with acute myeloid leukemia.

Only a few counts were recorded for this clonotype. V is TRBV4-3 and J is TRBJ2-1; 14 positions match TRBD2. The V segment lost 4 bases and the J segment 9 bases; nucleotides outside the gene matches: 11. The germline CDR1 and CDR2 sequences are LGHNA and YSLEER. The CDR3 is 17 residues long. The chain's CDR3 is CASSPRLAGGPSVEQFF. The CDR3 DNA reads TGCGCCAGCAGCCCCCGACTAGCGGGAGGGCCCTCGGTTGAGCAGTTCTTC.

This clonotype was picked up a small number of times. The V and J genes are TRBV20-1 and TRBJ2-2; 7 bases map to TRBD2. CDR1 DFQATT and CDR2 SNEGSKA come from the germline V gene (reference sequence). The CDR3 spans 16 residues. V trimming: 1 base; J trimming: 3 bases; junction bases outside the gene matches: 8. CDR3 sequence reads: CSARVVERGDTGELFF. CDR3 bases: TGCAGTGCTAGAGTTGTTGAGCGGGGAGACACCGGGGAGCTGTTTTTT.